Sequencing of this T cell receptor (beta chain) was carried out in a study of early T cells in non-severe SARS-CoV-2 infection. Overall study findings and caveats: VDJdb matching, biased toward anti-spike CD8 responses, missed private and CD4 specificities.

Individual cDNA molecules received unique molecular identifiers during library preparation. Each CDR3 protein is one row after TCRdb ran MiXCR on the 5' RACE reads. The sample holds 20,000 to 30,000 distinct CDR3 sequences, roughly 4.1% seen once. This clonotype was detected ten times or more. Its antigen is unidentified. The clonotype originates from an adult who was a healthcare worker with PCR-confirmed SARS-CoV-2 infection or an uninfected control (not recorded which). The material sequenced was whole blood.

As DNA, the CDR3 is TGTGCCAGCAGCTCGGGACTAGCTTTAACCCTAGCCAAAAACATTCAGTACTTC. It encodes CASSSGLALTLAKNIQYF. The chain combines TRBV11-2 with TRBJ2-4; 9 positions match TRBD2. Looked up from germline, CDR1 is SGHAT and CDR2 is FQNNGV. CDR3 size: 18 residues. The V and J ends lost 4 bases and 0 bases, in that order; junction bases with no gene match: 10.